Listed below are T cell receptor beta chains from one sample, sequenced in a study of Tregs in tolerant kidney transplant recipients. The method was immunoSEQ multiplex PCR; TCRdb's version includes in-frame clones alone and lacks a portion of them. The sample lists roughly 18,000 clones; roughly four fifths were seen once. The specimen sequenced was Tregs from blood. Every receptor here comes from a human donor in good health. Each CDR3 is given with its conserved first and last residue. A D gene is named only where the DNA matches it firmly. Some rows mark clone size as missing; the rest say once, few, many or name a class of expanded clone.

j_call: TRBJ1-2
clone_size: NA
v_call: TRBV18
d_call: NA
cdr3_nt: TGTGCCAGCTCACCACCGGGCGGGAGCTACACCTTC
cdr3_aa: CASSPPGGSYTF

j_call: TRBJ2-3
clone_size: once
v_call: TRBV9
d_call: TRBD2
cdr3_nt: TGTGCCAGCAGCGTTGGTAGCGGGAGGCTGCAGTATTTT
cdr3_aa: CASSVGSGRLQYF

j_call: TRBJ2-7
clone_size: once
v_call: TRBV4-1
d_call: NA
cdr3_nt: TGCGCCAGCAGCCAAGAGGTTTGGGCGGGGATCTACGAGCAGTACTTC
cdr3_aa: CASSQEVWAGIYEQYF

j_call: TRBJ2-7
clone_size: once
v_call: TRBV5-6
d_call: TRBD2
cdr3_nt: TGTGCCAGCAGCTTGGGACTAGCGGGGGCCCGGTCCAGCGAGCAGTACTTC
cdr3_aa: CASSLGLAGARSSEQYF

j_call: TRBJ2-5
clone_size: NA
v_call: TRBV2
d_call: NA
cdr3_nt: TGTGCCAGCAGTGAGGGTACGGGGGAGACCCAGTACTTC
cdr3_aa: CASSEGTGETQYF

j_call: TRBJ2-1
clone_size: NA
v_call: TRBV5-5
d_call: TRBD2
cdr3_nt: TGTGCCAGCAGCTCAGACGCACTAGCGGGTAACAATGAGCAGTTCTTC
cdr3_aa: CASSSDALAGNNEQFF

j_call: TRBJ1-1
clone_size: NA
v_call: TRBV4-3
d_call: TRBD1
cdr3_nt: TGCGCCAGCAGCCATTTTACAGGGGGCGTCACTGAAGCTTTCTTT
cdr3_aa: CASSHFTGGVTEAFF

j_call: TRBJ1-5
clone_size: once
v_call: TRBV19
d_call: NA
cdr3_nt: TGCGCCAGTAGTATAGCCACAATTAATAGCAATCAGCCCCAGCATTTT
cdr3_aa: CASSIATINSNQPQHF

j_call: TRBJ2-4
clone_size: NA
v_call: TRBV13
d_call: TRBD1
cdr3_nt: TGTGCCAGCAGTCAGACAGGGGCCAAAAACATTCAGTACTTC
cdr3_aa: CASSQTGAKNIQYF

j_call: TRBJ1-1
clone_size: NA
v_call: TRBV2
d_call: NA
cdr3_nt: TGTGCCAGCAGTGGAGCCAGGCGGGCTTTCTTT
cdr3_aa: CASSGARRAFF

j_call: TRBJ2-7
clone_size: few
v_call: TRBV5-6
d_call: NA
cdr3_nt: TGTGCCAGCAGCTTTCCGGTTGGCGAGCAGTACTTC
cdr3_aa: CASSFPVGEQYF

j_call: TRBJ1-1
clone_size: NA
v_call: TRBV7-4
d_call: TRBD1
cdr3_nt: TGTGCCAGCCCCGACAGGGAAAGGAACACTGAAGCTTTCTTT
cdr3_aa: CASPDRERNTEAFF

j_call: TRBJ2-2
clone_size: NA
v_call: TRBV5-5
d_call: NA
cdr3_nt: TGTGCCAGCAGCTTCACCGTAGTCGGGGAGCTGTTTTTT
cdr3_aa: CASSFTVVGELFF

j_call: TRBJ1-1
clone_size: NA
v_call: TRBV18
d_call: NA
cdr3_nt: TGTGCCAGCTCGGGGCGGGACACTGAAGCTTTCTTT
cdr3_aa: CASSGRDTEAFF

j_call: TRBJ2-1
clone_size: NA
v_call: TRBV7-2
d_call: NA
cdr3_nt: TGTGCCAGCAGCCAGAACAGGAATGAGCAGTTCTTC
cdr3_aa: CASSQNRNEQFF

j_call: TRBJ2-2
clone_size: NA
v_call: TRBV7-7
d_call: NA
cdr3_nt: TGTGCCAGCAGCCCCCACCTAGTGGGATACAACACCGGGGAGCTGTTTTTT
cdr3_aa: CASSPHLVGYNTGELFF

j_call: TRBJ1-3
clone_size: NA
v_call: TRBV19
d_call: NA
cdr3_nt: TGTGCCAGTAGTATCTGGGAAACCTCTGGAAACACCATATATTTT
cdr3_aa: CASSIWETSGNTIYF

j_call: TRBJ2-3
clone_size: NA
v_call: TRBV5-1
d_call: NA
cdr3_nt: TGCGCCAGCAGCCCGGAGCCAGGGTCGAGCACAGATACGCAGTATTTT
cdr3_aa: CASSPEPGSSTDTQYF

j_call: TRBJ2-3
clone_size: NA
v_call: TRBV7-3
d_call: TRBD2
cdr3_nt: TGTGCCAGCAGCCCTTCACCGGGCGGGAGGGCAGATACGCAGTATTTT
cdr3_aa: CASSPSPGGRADTQYF

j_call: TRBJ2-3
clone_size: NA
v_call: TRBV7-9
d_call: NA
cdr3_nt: TGTGCCAGCAGCTTAGTAGGGATGGGAGATACGCAGTATTTT
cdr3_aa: CASSLVGMGDTQYF

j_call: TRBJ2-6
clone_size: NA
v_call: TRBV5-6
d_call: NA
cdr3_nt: TGTGCCAGCTACCTTCGCAATAGTCACAGTCGGGCCAACGTCCTGACTTTC
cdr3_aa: CASYLRNSHSRANVLTF

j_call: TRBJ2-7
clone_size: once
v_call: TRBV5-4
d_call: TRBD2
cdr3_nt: TGTGCCAGCAGCAGGGGACTAGCCTTCGGGACCTACGAGCAGTACTTC
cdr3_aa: CASSRGLAFGTYEQYF

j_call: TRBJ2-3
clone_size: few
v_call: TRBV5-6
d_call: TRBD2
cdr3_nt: TGTGCCAGCAGCTTGGCTAGCGGGTTCACAGATACGCAGTATTTT
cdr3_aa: CASSLASGFTDTQYF

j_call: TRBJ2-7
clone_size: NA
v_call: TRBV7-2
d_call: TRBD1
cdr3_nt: TGTGCCAGCAGCTTAGGGACAGGGCCCTACGAGCAGTACTTC
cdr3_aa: CASSLGTGPYEQYF

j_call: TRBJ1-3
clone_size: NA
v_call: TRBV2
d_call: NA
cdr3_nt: TGTGCCAGCTCCGCCGCTGGCCCCCCACTCTCTGGAAACACCATATATTTT
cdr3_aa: CASSAAGPPLSGNTIYF

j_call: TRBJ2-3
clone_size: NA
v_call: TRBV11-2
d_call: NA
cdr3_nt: TGTGCCAGCAGCTTAGCGGGGGAAACGCAGTATTTT
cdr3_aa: CASSLAGETQYF

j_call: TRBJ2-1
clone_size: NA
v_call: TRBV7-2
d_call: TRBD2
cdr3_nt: TGTGCCAGCAGCTACGGCCTAGCGGGGGGGCTGAGGAATGAGCAGTTCTTC
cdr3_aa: CASSYGLAGGLRNEQFF

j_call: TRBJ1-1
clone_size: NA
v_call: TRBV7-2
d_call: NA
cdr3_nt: TGTGCCAGCACCTCGAGGGGGTCGTACACTGAAGCTTTCTTT
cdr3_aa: CASTSRGSYTEAFF

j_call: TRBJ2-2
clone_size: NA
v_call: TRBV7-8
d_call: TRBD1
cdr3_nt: TGTGCCAGCAGCTTATATCAGGGGGCGGACACCGGGGAGCTGTTTTTT
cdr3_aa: CASSLYQGADTGELFF

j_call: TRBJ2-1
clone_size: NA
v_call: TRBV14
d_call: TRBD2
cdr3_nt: TGTGCCAGCAGCCAAGAATTGGGCGGGAGGTCCCAGTTCTTC
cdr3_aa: CASSQELGGRSQFF

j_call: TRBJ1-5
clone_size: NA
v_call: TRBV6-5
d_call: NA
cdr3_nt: TGTGCCAGCATTCCTACGGGGTCCCATCAGCCCCAGCATTTT
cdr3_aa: CASIPTGSHQPQHF

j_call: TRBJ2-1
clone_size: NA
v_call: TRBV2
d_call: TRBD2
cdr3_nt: TGTGCCAGCAGTGAAGGCCCTAGCGGGGTCTCCTACAATGAGCAGTTCTTC
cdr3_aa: CASSEGPSGVSYNEQFF

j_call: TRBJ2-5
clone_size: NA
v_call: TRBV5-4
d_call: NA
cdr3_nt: TGTGCCAGCAGCTTGGTGGGTACTCAAGAGACCCAGTACTTC
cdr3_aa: CASSLVGTQETQYF

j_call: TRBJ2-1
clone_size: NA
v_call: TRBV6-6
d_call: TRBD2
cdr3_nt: TGTGCCAGCAGTCCGGCTAGCGGGGGGATCTACAATGAGCAGTTCTTC
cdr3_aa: CASSPASGGIYNEQFF

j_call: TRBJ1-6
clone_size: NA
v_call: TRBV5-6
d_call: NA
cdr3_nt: TGTGCCAGCAGTTTCCGGACGAGCTCCTATAATTCACCCCTCCACTTT
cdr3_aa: CASSFRTSSYNSPLHF

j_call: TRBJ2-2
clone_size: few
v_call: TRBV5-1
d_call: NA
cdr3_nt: TGCGCCAGCAGCTTGGTCGGGGCGGGCCCCGGGGAGCTGTTTTTT
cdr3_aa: CASSLVGAGPGELFF

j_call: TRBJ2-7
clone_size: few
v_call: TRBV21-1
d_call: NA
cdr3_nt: TGTGCCAGCACCCCCCCCCGAGACGACTACGAGCAGTACTTC
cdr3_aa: CASTPPRDDYEQYF

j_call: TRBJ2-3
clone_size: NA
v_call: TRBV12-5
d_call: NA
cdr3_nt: TGTGCTAGTGGTTTGAAGGTCACTGGCACAGATACGCAGTATTTT
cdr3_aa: CASGLKVTGTDTQYF

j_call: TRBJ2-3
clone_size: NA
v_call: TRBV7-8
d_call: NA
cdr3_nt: TGTGCCAGCAGCTTCGGGACGACCCCAGATACGCAGTATTTT
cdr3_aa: CASSFGTTPDTQYF

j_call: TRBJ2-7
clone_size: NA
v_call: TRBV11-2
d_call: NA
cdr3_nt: TGTGCCAGCAGCTCTCGCGGCGTCCCCTACGAGCAGTACTTC
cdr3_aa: CASSSRGVPYEQYF

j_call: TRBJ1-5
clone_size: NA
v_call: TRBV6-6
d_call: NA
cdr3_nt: TGTGCCAGCAGTTACGGAATCAATCAGCCCCAGCATTTT
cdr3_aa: CASSYGINQPQHF

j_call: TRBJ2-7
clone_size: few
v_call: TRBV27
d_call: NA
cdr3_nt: TGTGCCAGCCGACCAGGAGGGGGAGTCCACGAGCAGTACTTC
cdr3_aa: CASRPGGGVHEQYF

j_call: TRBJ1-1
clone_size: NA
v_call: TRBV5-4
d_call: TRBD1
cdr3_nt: TGTGCCAGCAGCCCTCAGACAGGGGGCCCGGGGACTGAAGCTTTCTTT
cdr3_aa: CASSPQTGGPGTEAFF

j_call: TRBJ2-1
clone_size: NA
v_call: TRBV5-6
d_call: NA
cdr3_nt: TGTGCCAGCAGCTTCGGGGTTATCACCTACAATGAGCAGTTCTTC
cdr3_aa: CASSFGVITYNEQFF

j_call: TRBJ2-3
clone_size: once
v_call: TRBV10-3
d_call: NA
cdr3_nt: TGTGCCATCAGTGAGAATCCGGGGTTGACTCGGACCCACCCCACAGATACGCAGTATTTT
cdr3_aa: CAISENPGLTRTHPTDTQYF

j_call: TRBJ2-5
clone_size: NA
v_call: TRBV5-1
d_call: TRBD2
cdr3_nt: TGCGCCAGCAGCCCCGGGACTAGCGGGGGGAAATACTTC
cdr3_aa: CASSPGTSGGKYF

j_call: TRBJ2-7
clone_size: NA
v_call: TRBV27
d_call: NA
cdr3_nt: TGTGCCAGCAGTTTACGGGGGATCATCTACGAGCAGTACTTC
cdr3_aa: CASSLRGIIYEQYF

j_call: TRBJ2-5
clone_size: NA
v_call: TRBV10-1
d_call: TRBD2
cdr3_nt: TGCGCCAGCAGTGAGTCGGGACTAGCTGTCCAAGAGACCCAGTACTTC
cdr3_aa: CASSESGLAVQETQYF

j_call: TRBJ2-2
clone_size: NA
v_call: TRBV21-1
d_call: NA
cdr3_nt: TGTGCCAGCAGCTTCCGGACTAGCGGGATGAATCCGAACACCGGGGAGCTGTTTTTT
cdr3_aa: CASSFRTSGMNPNTGELFF

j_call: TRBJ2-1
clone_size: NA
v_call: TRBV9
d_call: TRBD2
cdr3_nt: TGTGCCAGCAGTCCACCATGGGGGGGAAATGAGCAGTTCTTC
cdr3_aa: CASSPPWGGNEQFF

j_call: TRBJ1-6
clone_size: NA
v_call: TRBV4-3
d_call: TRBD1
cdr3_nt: TGCGCCAGCAGCCAATTTAGGACAGGGGGCGCCTCACCCCTCCACTTT
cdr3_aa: CASSQFRTGGASPLHF

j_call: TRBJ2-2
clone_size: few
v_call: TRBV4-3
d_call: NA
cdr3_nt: TGCGCCAGCAGCCAAGTCGTGGTGGGGAACACCGGGGAGCTGTTTTTT
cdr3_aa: CASSQVVVGNTGELFF

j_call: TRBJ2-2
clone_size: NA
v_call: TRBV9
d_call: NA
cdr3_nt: TGTGCCAGCAGCGTGGCAGGGGAGGTCGGGGAGCTGTTTTTT
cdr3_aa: CASSVAGEVGELFF

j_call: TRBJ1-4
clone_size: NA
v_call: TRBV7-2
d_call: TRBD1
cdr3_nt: TGTGCCAGCAGCCGTCCCGGGACAGGGGGCAATAATGAAAAACTGTTTTTT
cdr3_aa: CASSRPGTGGNNEKLFF

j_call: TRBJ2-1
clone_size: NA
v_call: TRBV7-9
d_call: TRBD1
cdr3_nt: TGTGCCAGCAGGGAAGAGGGACAGGGGGAGGATGAGCAGTTCTTC
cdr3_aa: CASREEGQGEDEQFF

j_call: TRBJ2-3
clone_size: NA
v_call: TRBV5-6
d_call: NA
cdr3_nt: TGTGCCAGCAGCTCGGGACTTCGCACAGATACGCAGTATTTT
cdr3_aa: CASSSGLRTDTQYF

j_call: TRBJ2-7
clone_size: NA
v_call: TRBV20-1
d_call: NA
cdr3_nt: TGCAGTGCAAGGGGCAATTACGAGCAGTACTTC
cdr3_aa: CSARGNYEQYF

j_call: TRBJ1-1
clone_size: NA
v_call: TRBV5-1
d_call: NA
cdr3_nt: TGCGCCAGCAGCTTGGCCTGGCAGGGCGGCACTGAAGCTTTCTTT
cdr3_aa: CASSLAWQGGTEAFF

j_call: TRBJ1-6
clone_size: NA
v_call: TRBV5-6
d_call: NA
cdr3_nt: TGTGCCAGCAGCTTGGTAACGGGAGGTTCACCCCTCCACTTT
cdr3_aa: CASSLVTGGSPLHF